Listed below are T cell receptor beta chains from one sample, sequenced in a study of T-cell reconstitution after alpha-beta-depleted transplantation in children. TCRdb re-called the PCR reads with MiXCR, one entry per CDR3 protein. The sample comprises roughly 500,000 distinct CDR3 sequences, approximately 32% of which are singletons, and 2% to 2.5% rests with the top ten. Specimen: PBMCs from the stem cell graft donor, collected from the stem cell graft. The receptors stem from a human donor who donated a stem cell graft to a child with aplastic anemia. Both conserved end residues are part of each CDR3. The D gene is left open where the match is weak. Some rows have no size entry. The others give once, few or many, or a class for an expanded clone.

D	V	J	size	CDR3	DNA
-	TRBV29-1	TRBJ1-2	few	CSVEVQENYGYTF	TGCAGCGTTGAAGTTCAGGAGAACTATGGCTACACCTTC
-	TRBV7-2	TRBJ1-3	few	CASSLSNSGNTIYF	TGTGCCAGCAGCTTGTCAAACTCTGGAAACACCATATATTTT
-	TRBV12-3/TRBV12-4	TRBJ2-7	few	CASSLEKRRDQTYEQYF	TGTGCCAGCAGTTTAGAAAAAAGGCGGGACCAGACCTACGAGCAGTACTTC
TRBD1	TRBV5-1	TRBJ2-7	-	CASSFPGQLGEQYF	TGCGCCAGCAGCTTTCCGGGACAGCTGGGCGAGCAGTACTTC
-	TRBV5-6	TRBJ2-7	few	CASSGDARYEQYF	TGTGCCAGCAGCGGAGACGCGCGCTACGAGCAGTACTTC
-	TRBV4-3	TRBJ2-7	few	CASSQETWRTYEQYF	TGCGCCAGCAGCCAAGAAACGTGGCGGACTTACGAGCAGTACTTC
-	TRBV7-2	TRBJ2-7	-	CASSLTVEQYF	TGTGCCAGCAGCTTGACGGTCGAGCAGTACTTC
-	TRBV5-1	TRBJ2-1	-	CASSLGSGVGNEQFF	TGCGCCAGCAGCTTGGGGTCGGGAGTAGGGAATGAGCAGTTCTTC
TRBD2	TRBV7-2	TRBJ2-2	few	CASSSSGRTGELFF	TGTGCCAGCAGCTCTAGCGGGAGGACCGGGGAGCTGTTTTTT
-	TRBV3-1	TRBJ2-6	-	CASSQRLTAPGANVLTF	TGTGCCAGCAGCCAAAGGTTGACAGCCCCTGGGGCCAACGTCCTGACTTTC
TRBD1	TRBV5-1	TRBJ1-1	-	CASSFSFDRVITEAFF	TGCGCCAGCAGCTTTTCTTTCGACAGGGTTATCACTGAAGCTTTCTTT
-	TRBV6-1	TRBJ1-1	few	CASGPYRDTNTEAFF	TGTGCCAGCGGCCCTTACAGGGATACGAACACTGAAGCTTTCTTT
-	TRBV29-1	TRBJ2-2	-	CSVVRTSLPDGELFF	TGCAGCGTTGTTAGAACTTCCCTCCCGGACGGGGAGCTGTTTTTT
-	TRBV6-6	TRBJ1-2	-	CASNQDTRYGYTF	TGTGCCAGCAACCAGGACACCCGCTATGGCTACACCTTC
TRBD1	TRBV7-6	TRBJ2-7	few	CASSLAGTGRNYEQYF	TGTGCCAGCAGCTTAGCCGGGACAGGGAGGAACTACGAGCAGTACTTC
-	TRBV7-2	TRBJ2-1	-	CATARGGYEEQFF	TGTGCCACAGCCAGGGGGGGTTACGAAGAGCAGTTCTTC
-	TRBV5-6	TRBJ2-1	-	CASSLIDSYNEQFF	TGTGCCAGCAGCTTGATCGACAGTTACAATGAGCAGTTCTTC
-	TRBV27	TRBJ1-5	-	CASSPGATGNQPQHF	TGTGCCAGCAGTCCAGGGGCAACGGGGAATCAGCCCCAGCATTTT
-	TRBV4-1	TRBJ2-5	many	CASSQGPQETQYF	TGCGCCAGCAGCCAAGGTCCTCAAGAGACCCAGTACTTC
TRBD2	TRBV7-9	TRBJ2-1	-	CASSPVSGSWNEQFF	TGTGCCAGCAGCCCTGTGAGCGGGAGTTGGAATGAGCAGTTCTTC
TRBD1	TRBV14	TRBJ2-3	-	CASSQHEDRNTDTQYF	TGTGCCAGCAGCCAACATGAGGACAGGAACACAGATACGCAGTATTTT
-	TRBV7-2	TRBJ2-2	few	CASSLNIADTGELFF	TGTGCCAGCAGCTTAAACATAGCGGACACCGGGGAGCTGTTTTTT
-	TRBV4-2	TRBJ1-2	once	CASSQEVRGSETF	TGTGCCAGCAGCCAAGAGGTGCGGGGGTCGGAGACCTTC
TRBD2	TRBV24-1	TRBJ2-1	-	CATSDVAGGEQFF	TGTGCCACCAGTGATGTAGCGGGAGGTGAGCAGTTCTTC
TRBD1	TRBV20-1	TRBJ2-7	-	CSAGQGSYEQYF	TGCAGTGCCGGACAGGGTTCCTACGAGCAGTACTTC
TRBD2	TRBV9	TRBJ2-1	-	CASSLNAAGGREQFF	TGTGCCAGCAGCCTAAACGCCGCGGGAGGTCGTGAGCAGTTCTTC
-	TRBV28	TRBJ2-3	few	CASSLRERQATDTQYF	TGTGCCAGCAGTTTACGGGAGCGACAGGCCACAGATACGCAGTATTTT
TRBD1	TRBV11-3	TRBJ2-5	few	CASHGQGEETQYF	TGTGCCAGCCACGGACAGGGAGAAGAGACCCAGTACTTC